This TCR beta chain was sequenced during a study of cytomegalovirus exposure and HLA in healthy donors. Study-level points and caveats: Solely CMV serostatus was available to characterize immune exposure.

This CDR3 contains 15 residues. Looked up from germline, CDR1 is SEHNR and CDR2 is FQNEAQ (reference sequence). With 60 Vbeta and 13 Jbeta primers, the PCR was carried out. Clones were sequenced by immunoSEQ multiplex PCR, and TCRdb holds only the in-frame ones, with some missing. This repertoire shows roughly 160,000 clones, approximately 80% found once; its top ten account for around 9.1%. Comments on this clone: What it recognizes is unknown. The junction and the germline gene differ at one end; a read error may be behind it.

The sequence derives from a male donor in good health and CMV-seropositive. The sequencing input was PBMCs. The rearrangement links TRBV7-9 to TRBJ2-7, with D tentatively TRBD1 (5 bases). The DNA for the CDR3 is TGTTCCAGCAGCCTATCGGCAGGGTCCTTTGGCGAGCAGTACTTC. Translated, it gives CSSSLSAGSFGEQYF. Complete variable domain (other parts from reference TRBV7-9 and TRBJ2-7): DTGVSQNPRHKITKRGQNVTFRCDPISEHNRLYWYRQTLGQGPEFLTYFQNEAQLEKSRLLSDRFSAERPKGSFSTLEIQRTEQGDSAMYLCSSSLSAGSFGEQYFGPGTRLTVT.